These T cell receptor beta chains were read from a single sample in a study of blood T cell repertoires in COVID-19. TCRdb keeps only in-frame clones here, not all; method: immunoSEQ multiplex PCR. The sample records roughly 80,000 clones, over 75% being singletons. What was sequenced was peripheral blood. The receptors derive from a human donor in a cohort sampled during active COVID-19. The CDR3 runs from the conserved cysteine through the conserved F or W. D genes are given only for firm matches. Not all rows give a size; the values are once, few, many and, for expanded clones, a class.

.,.,TRBV2,TRBJ2-5,TGTGCCAGCAGGATAGGAGGAGAGACCCAGTACTTC,CASRIGGETQYF
TRBD1,.,TRBV5-4,TRBJ1-2,TGTGCCAGCAGCTTGTTTACAGGGGCGAACTATGGCTACACCTTC,CASSLFTGANYGYTF
TRBD1,.,TRBV5-1,TRBJ2-3,TGCGCCAGCAGCCAGTCGACAGGGCAGGATACGCAGTATTTT,CASSQSTGQDTQYF
TRBD1,.,TRBV3-1/TRBV3-2,TRBJ1-1,TGTGCCAGCAGCCTCCGAGGACAGGGAGAAGCTTTCTTT,CASSLRGQGEAFF
TRBD1,.,TRBV27,TRBJ1-1,TGTGCCAGTCACAGGGGCTGGGGCACTGAAGCTTTCTTT,CASHRGWGTEAFF
TRBD1,.,TRBV18,TRBJ1-5,TGTGCCAGCTCACCCCCGGGACAGGGGACGGGACAGCCCCAGCATTTT,CASSPPGQGTGQPQHF
.,.,TRBV5-5,TRBJ1-2,TGTGCCAGCAGCCGCCCGCACAGGAACAACTATGGCTACACCTTC,CASSRPHRNNYGYTF
.,.,TRBV4-2,TRBJ2-7,TGTGCCAGCACGCAAACAGGGAGCTCCTACGAGCAGTACTTC,CASTQTGSSYEQYF
TRBD1,.,TRBV6-5,TRBJ2-5,TGTGCCAGCAGTTACTCGCGCAGGGGGCTAGGAGAGACCCAGTACTTC,CASSYSRRGLGETQYF
TRBD1,.,TRBV6-6,TRBJ1-2,TGTGCCAGCACCTACGCGGGACAGGGGCAGGGTGGCTACACCTTC,CASTYAGQGQGGYTF
.,.,TRBV10-3,TRBJ2-3,TGTGCCATCAGTGACGGGGTGGGCACAGATACGCAGTATTTT,CAISDGVGTDTQYF
TRBD1,.,TRBV27,TRBJ1-6,TGTGCCAGCAGGAGGGGGCAGGATAATTCACCCCTCCACTTT,CASRRGQDNSPLHF
.,.,TRBV3-1/TRBV3-2,TRBJ1-2,TGTGCCAGCAGCCAGGGAGCGGGAGGTCACAGCTATGGCTACACCTTC,CASSQGAGGHSYGYTF
.,.,TRBV11-2,TRBJ2-1,TGTGCCAGCAGCCCGCCGGGGGTAACCTACAATGAGCAGTTCTTC,CASSPPGVTYNEQFF
.,.,TRBV1,TRBJ1-5,TGCACCAGCAGCCGCGACAATTCCGATCAGCCCCAGCATTTT,CTSSRDNSDQPQHF
TRBD1,.,TRBV7-2,TRBJ1-5,TGTGCCAGCAGCTTAGCCGGACAGGTTAGCAATCAGCCCCAGCATTTT,CASSLAGQVSNQPQHF
TRBD1,.,TRBV7-8,TRBJ2-1,TGTGCCAGCAGCTTACCGGACAGGGGGGTGGGTGAGCAGTTCTTC,CASSLPDRGVGEQFF
.,.,TRBV12-3/TRBV12-4,TRBJ2-1,TGTGCCAGCAGTTTCGGCGGTGAGCAGTTCTTC,CASSFGGEQFF
.,.,TRBV7-3,TRBJ1-1,TGTGCCAGCAGCTTACGGAGGAACACTGAAGCTTTCTTT,CASSLRRNTEAFF
TRBD1,.,TRBV25-1,TRBJ2-2,TGTGCCAGCAGGTGGGACAGGGGCGCCGGGGAGCTGTTTTTT,CASRWDRGAGELFF
TRBD2,.,TRBV19,TRBJ2-2,TGTGCCAGTAGTATAACTAGCGGGGGCCACGGGGAGCTGTTTTTT,CASSITSGGHGELFF
TRBD2,.,TRBV5-1,TRBJ2-5,TGCGCCAGCAGCTTAAGCGGGAGCAGGGAGACCCAGTACTTC,CASSLSGSRETQYF
TRBD1,.,TRBV29-1,TRBJ2-1,TGCAGCGTTGGAGGGACAGGTTACAATGAGCAGTTCTTC,CSVGGTGYNEQFF
.,.,TRBV30,TRBJ2-7,TGTGCCTGGACAGTGTCCTACGAGCAGTACTTC,CAWTVSYEQYF
TRBD1,.,TRBV6-5,TRBJ1-1,TGTGCCAGCAGTTTAACAGGGGGCCACACTGAAGCTTTCTTT,CASSLTGGHTEAFF
TRBD1,.,TRBV5-1,TRBJ1-3,TGCGCCAGCAGCTTGGGCAGGGGGCTTTACACCATATATTTT,CASSLGRGLYTIYF
TRBD2,.,TRBV3-1/TRBV3-2,TRBJ2-7,TGTGCCAGCAGCCAAGTAAAGCCGGGACTAGCGACACCCCACTACGAGCAGTACTTC,CASSQVKPGLATPHYEQYF
.,.,TRBV29-1,TRBJ1-2,TGCAGCGTTGGGCCAGGGGTGACCTATGGCTACACCTTC,CSVGPGVTYGYTF
TRBD1,once,TRBV6-2/TRBV6-3,TRBJ2-7,TGTGCCAGCAGCAGCCAAAAGAACAGGGGGATGGGGGGTGAGCAGTACTTC,CASSSQKNRGMGGEQYF
TRBD1,.,TRBV7-3,TRBJ2-3,TGTGCCAGCAGCCTCCGGGACAGCATCACAGATACGCAGTATTTT,CASSLRDSITDTQYF
TRBD1,.,TRBV6-6,TRBJ1-1,TGTGCCAGCAGTTACTCCGGACAGGTGGACACTGAAGCTTTCTTT,CASSYSGQVDTEAFF
.,.,TRBV6-6,TRBJ1-2,TGTGCCAGCAGACAACAGGGTAGGGGTGGCTACACCTTC,CASRQQGRGGYTF
.,.,TRBV28,TRBJ1-5,TGTGCCAGCAGCCGTCTGGGCGACGCTCAGCCCCAGCATTTT,CASSRLGDAQPQHF
.,.,TRBV4-1,TRBJ2-3,TGCGCCAGCAGCCCCTTGGGCGGGCGTTGGGATACGCAGTATTTT,CASSPLGGRWDTQYF
.,.,TRBV4-1,TRBJ2-3,TGCGCCAGCAGCAGCCGTGAGGGAGATCCCACAGATACGCAGTATTTT,CASSSREGDPTDTQYF
TRBD1,.,TRBV5-1,TRBJ2-1,TGCGCCAGCAGCGTGGACAGGGGCCGTCTCAATGAGCAGTTCTTC,CASSVDRGRLNEQFF
TRBD2,.,TRBV9,TRBJ2-7,TGTGCCAGCAGCCCGGGAGGCAGGGACTACGAGCAGTACTTC,CASSPGGRDYEQYF
TRBD1,.,TRBV15,TRBJ2-4,TGTGCCACCAGCAGTGCTCCGGGACAGGGGGCGCAATCGGCCAAAAACATTCAGTACTTC,CATSSAPGQGAQSAKNIQYF
TRBD1,.,TRBV5-6,TRBJ2-1,TGTGCCAGCATCCAGGAAACAGGGGGCTTCAATGAGCAGTTCTTC,CASIQETGGFNEQFF
TRBD1,.,TRBV19,TRBJ2-3,TGTGCCAGTAGTATAGAGGCGACAGGGACAGATACGCAGTATTTT,CASSIEATGTDTQYF
.,.,TRBV6-6,TRBJ1-4,TGTGCCAGCAGTTACGATGGGAGTGATAAGGAAAAACTGTTTTTT,CASSYDGSDKEKLFF
.,.,TRBV29-1,TRBJ2-3,TGCAGCGTTGAGGGGGGGCAGGGCGATCCGCAGTATTTT,CSVEGGQGDPQYF
.,.,TRBV9,TRBJ1-1,TGTGCCAGCAGCGGAGGCGGAGATAACACTGAAGCTTTCTTT,CASSGGGDNTEAFF
.,once,TRBV5-5,TRBJ2-3,TGTGCCAGCAGCACCTCCAGGGCCCCAGATACGCAGTATTTT,CASSTSRAPDTQYF
.,.,TRBV10-3,TRBJ2-1,TGTGCCATCAGTGACCCGCCAGGCAATGAGCAGTTCTTC,CAISDPPGNEQFF
TRBD2,.,TRBV5-1,TRBJ2-7,TGCGCCAGCAGCTTGAAGGGAGGGACCACCTACGAGCAGTACTTC,CASSLKGGTTYEQYF
.,.,TRBV28,TRBJ2-3,TGTGCCAGCAGTCCCACCAGGGGGGAGCTCACAGATACGCAGTATTTT,CASSPTRGELTDTQYF
TRBD2,.,TRBV5-6,TRBJ2-7,TGTGCCAGCAGCTTGGGGCTAGCGGGAGGGCTAGGCCACGAGCAGTACTTC,CASSLGLAGGLGHEQYF
TRBD1,once,TRBV2,TRBJ1-4,TGTGCCAGCAGTGCCCTGACAGGGGCTAATGAAAAACTGTTTTTT,CASSALTGANEKLFF
TRBD1,.,TRBV3-1/TRBV3-2,TRBJ1-6,TGTGCCAGCAGCCAAGGGACAGGGGTAGCTTCACCCCTCCACTTT,CASSQGTGVASPLHF
.,.,TRBV6-7,TRBJ1-1,TGTGCCAGCAATAAGGAGCTGGGGGGGAACACTGAAGCTTTCTTT,CASNKELGGNTEAFF
.,.,TRBV29-1,TRBJ2-5,TGCAGCGTCAACAGCCAAGAGACCCAGTACTTC,CSVNSQETQYF
.,.,TRBV18,TRBJ1-5,TGTGCCAGCTCACCCCGGGAAAATAGCAATCAGCCCCAGCATTTT,CASSPRENSNQPQHF
.,.,TRBV30,TRBJ2-5,TGTGCCTGGAGCCTTAACCAAGAGACCCAGTACTTC,CAWSLNQETQYF
.,.,TRBV7-9,TRBJ1-3,TGTGCCAGCAGCTTACGGGAAAACACCATATATTTT,CASSLRENTIYF
TRBD1,few,TRBV5-1,TRBJ1-5,TGCGCCAGCAGCTCAACAGGGGACACCAATCAGCCCCAGCATTTT,CASSSTGDTNQPQHF